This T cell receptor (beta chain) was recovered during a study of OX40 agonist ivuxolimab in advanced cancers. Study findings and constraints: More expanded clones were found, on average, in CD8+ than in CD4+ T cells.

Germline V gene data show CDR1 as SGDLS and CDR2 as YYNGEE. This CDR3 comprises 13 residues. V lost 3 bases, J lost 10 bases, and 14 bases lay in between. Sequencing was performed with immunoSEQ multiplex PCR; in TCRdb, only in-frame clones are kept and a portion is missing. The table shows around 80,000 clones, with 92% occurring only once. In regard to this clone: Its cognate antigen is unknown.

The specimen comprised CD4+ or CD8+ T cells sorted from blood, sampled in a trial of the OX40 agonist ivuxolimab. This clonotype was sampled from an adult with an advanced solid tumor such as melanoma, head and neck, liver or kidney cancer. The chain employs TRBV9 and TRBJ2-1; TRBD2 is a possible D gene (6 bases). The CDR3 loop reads CASSGGTQWEQFF. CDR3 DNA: TGTGCCAGCAGCGGGGGGACTCAATGGGAGCAGTTCTTC.